This T cell receptor beta chain was sequenced during a study of blood T cell repertoires in COVID-19. Across the study: The United States, Italy and Spain were the sources of the acute and convalescent COVID-19 samples.

Libraries were prepared by immunoSEQ multiplex PCR; TCRdb keeps only in-frame clonotypes and omits some of them. The repertoire holds some 130,000 clones, with approximately 86% as singletons. The TCR comes from a woman aged 70-85 years with COVID-19, enrolled during active disease. Sequenced material: peripheral blood.

The CDR3 coding sequence is TGTGCCAGCAGCTTGGGACAAGCCAATGAGCAGTTCTTC. This codes for CASSLGQANEQFF. This chain links TRBV5-6 with TRBJ2-1; D gene ambiguous. Germline V gene sequence: CDR1 SGHDT, CDR2 YYEEEE. Trimming cost V 0 bases and J 6 bases, with 7 bases left between them. This CDR3 spans 13 amino acids.